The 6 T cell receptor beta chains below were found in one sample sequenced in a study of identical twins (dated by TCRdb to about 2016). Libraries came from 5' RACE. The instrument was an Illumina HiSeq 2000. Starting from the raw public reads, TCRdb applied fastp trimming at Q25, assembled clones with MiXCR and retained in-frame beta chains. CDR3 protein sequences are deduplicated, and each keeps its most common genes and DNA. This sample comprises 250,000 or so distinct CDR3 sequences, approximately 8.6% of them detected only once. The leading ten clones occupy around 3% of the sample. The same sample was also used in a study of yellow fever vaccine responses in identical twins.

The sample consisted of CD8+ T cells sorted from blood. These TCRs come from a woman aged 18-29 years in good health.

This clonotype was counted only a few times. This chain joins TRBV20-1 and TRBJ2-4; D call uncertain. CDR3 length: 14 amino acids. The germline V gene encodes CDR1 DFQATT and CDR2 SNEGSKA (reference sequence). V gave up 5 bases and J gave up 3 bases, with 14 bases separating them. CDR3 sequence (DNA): TGCAGTGCTCTCAGTGAGGCCGTCAAAAACATTCAGTACTTC. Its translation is CSALSEAVKNIQYF.

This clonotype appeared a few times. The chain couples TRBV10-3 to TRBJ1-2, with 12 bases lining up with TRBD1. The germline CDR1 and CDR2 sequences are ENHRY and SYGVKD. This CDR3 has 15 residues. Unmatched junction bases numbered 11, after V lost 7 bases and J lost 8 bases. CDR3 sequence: CAINSGTGGVEGYTF. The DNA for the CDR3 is TGTGCCATCAACTCCGGGACAGGGGGCGTGGAAGGCTACACCTTC.

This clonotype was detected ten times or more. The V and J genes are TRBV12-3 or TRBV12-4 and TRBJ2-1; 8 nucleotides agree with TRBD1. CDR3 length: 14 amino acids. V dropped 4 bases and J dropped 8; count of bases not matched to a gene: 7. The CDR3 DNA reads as TGTGCCAGCAGTTCCGGGACAGGTGGGCATGAGCAGTTCTTC. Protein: CASSSGTGGHEQFF.

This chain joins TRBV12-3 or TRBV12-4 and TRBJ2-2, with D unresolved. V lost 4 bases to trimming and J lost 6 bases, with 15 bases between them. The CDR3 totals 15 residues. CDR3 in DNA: TGTGCCAGCAGTTCGAGGCTATATTATCCCGGGGAGCTGTTTTTT. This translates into CASSSRLYYPGELFF.

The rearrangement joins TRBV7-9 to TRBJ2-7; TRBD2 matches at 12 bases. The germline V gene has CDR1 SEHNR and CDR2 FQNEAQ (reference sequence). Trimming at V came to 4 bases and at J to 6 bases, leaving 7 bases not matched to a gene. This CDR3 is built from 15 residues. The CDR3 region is CASSSTGTSGLEQYF. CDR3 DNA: TGTGCCAGCAGCTCTACCGGGACTAGCGGGCTCGAGCAGTACTTC.

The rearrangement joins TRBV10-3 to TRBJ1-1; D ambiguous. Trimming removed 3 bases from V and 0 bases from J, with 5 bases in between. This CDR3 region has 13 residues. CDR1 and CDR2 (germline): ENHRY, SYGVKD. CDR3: CAISETLNTEAFF. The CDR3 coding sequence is TGTGCCATCAGTGAAACACTGAACACTGAAGCTTTCTTT.